This TCR beta chain was sequenced for a study of blood T cells in healthy people across ages (dated by TCRdb to about 2015). With respect to the entire study: In model experiments, roughly one uniquely barcoded TCR beta cDNA molecule per two T cells was captured by template switching. Using deep sequencing normalized with unique cDNA molecular identifiers, the study measured how TCR beta repertoire diversity changes with age. The donors were split into four age groups: young (average 16 years), middle-aged (roughly 39), aged (roughly 60) and long-lived (roughly 86). Donors of different ages were randomly distributed across sequencing lanes to avoid experimental bias. Two additional independent replicas of 1 million unique cDNA reads from the same blood draw were analyzed for two donors (one aged 18 to 29 and one aged 80 or older).

Library preparation used 5' RACE. TCRdb shows the sequencer as Illumina HiSeq 2500. The second PCR ran for roughly 7 to 11 cycles and used a J-beta primer mix along with a sample-barcoded 5' primer. Each TCR beta cDNA molecule received a unique molecular identifier from a template-switch 5' adaptor carrying 12 random nucleotides. Each sample yielded at least 3 million CDR3-containing paired-end reads. The Mint cDNA synthesis kit, primed by a TRBC-specific oligonucleotide, was used to synthesize first-strand cDNA from all RNA. All cDNA was treated with uracil-DNA glycosylase and then went through a first 18-cycle PCR with the universal primers M1SS and BC2_uni_R. The published analysis was carried out like this. Normalization of each sample was performed by random selection of 1 million high-quality reads, each carrying a distinct molecular identifier. Instead of being binned into consensus sequences, reads with shared molecular identifiers were discarded. MiTCR, set to a Q25 quality threshold and the strictest error-elimination algorithm, was used for CDR3 identification, clonotype clustering and error correction. A nonparametric unseen species model with Euler transformation was used to estimate lower-bound total TCR beta diversity. Using fastp at Q25 and MiXCR, TCRdb reprocessed the public reads and kept productive beta chains. Merged by CDR3 protein, the rows form single entries marked with the most common genes and DNA. TCRdb assigned the V and J calls; the authors' analysis was not used. The sample has hundreds of thousands of distinct CDR3 sequences on record, approximately 52% of them singletons. The ten largest clones represent roughly 13% of the sample.

The donors were roughly 38 Caucasian individuals from Russia, aged roughly 6 to 95 years, who were systemically healthy. Around 9.8 milliliters of peripheral blood were collected from each donor into EDTA-treated Vacutainer tubes. Ficoll-Paque density-gradient centrifugation was used to isolate PBMCs, with at least 6 million per sample. Total RNA was extracted from PBMCs with Trizol reagent, with at least 6 micrograms obtained per sample. Naive CD45RAhigh/CD27high T cell percentages were measured by flow cytometry on a PBMC aliquot from every donor. A note on this clonotype: The clone's antigen remains unknown. Base qualities are not provided; no much larger clone lies one nucleotide away.

From cysteine to phenylalanine, the CDR3 is 14 amino acids long. Only the CDR3 DNA is retained, 42 bases long and in frame from the first base. General study outcomes and caveats: Donor CMV infection status was unknown, potentially confounding age-related changes in expanded clonotypes. A strong correlation was found between observed TCR beta diversity and the percentage of naive T cells measured by flow cytometry. Compared with the aged group, the long-lived group had more naive CD4+ T cells, fewer expanded clones and increased TCR diversity, a pattern suggesting age selection. Estimates of total diversity from one million sequenced T cells were regarded as lower bounds and underestimates. As age increased, observed TCR beta diversity per million T cells dropped in a roughly linear way, and a significant reduction was already evident by age approximately 40. Conclusive comparison of naive and antigen-experienced compartments was prevented by the profiling of bulk unsorted PBMCs.

Sequencing input: blood. The clonotype was recovered from a woman aged 80 or older in good health. The chain is encoded by TRBV21-1 joined to TRBJ2-1. TRBV21-1 is classified as a pseudogene. Read as DNA, the sequence is TGTGCCAGCAGCACAACCTCGACTCACAATGAGCAGTTCTTC. This codes for CASSTTSTHNEQFF.